This TCR beta chain derives from a study of identical twins. Broader study findings: Conclusions leaned on cross-sectional statistical analysis and did not track the same donors over time. Within beta out-of-frame sequences, the excess sharing observed between twins was weaker.

Unique molecular identifiers were present on the cDNA, which also gained a universal primer site by template switching. One entry per CDR3 protein, called by TCRdb with MiXCR from the 5' RACE reads. Of 200,000 to 250,000 distinct CDR3 sequences listed, over 9.5% are singletons. Germline CDR1 is SGHRS and CDR2 is YFSETQ. The V gene lost 0 bases and the J gene lost 6 bases, with 13 bases spanning the gap. The CDR3 runs to 14 residues. Of note for this clonotype: What it binds is unknown.

These data were likewise used in another study, on yellow fever vaccine responses in identical twins. Turning to that study: Reportedly, the T cell response mounted by twins to vaccine seemed partly convergent, partly personalized.

The clonotype originates from a woman aged 18-35 years in good health. V gene TRBV5-1 combines with J gene TRBJ2-7; unclear D gene. Sequencing was carried out using memory (CD45RO+) T cells sorted from blood. The CDR3 bases are TGCGCCAGCAGCTTGGGGCAGAGTACGTTCGAGCAGTACTTC. Protein: CASSLGQSTFEQYF.